This T cell receptor beta chain derives from a study of spatial heterogeneity in lung cancer. Time point specified: blood at routine non-recurrence follow-up after resection. Unsorted samples of tumor, nontumor lung or frozen PBMC had their whole RNA sequenced. From the 5' RACE reads, TCRdb called clonotypes with MiXCR, one entry per CDR3 protein. The sample has tens of thousands of distinct CDR3 sequences; roughly 5.5% are singletons. This specimen consisted of PBMCs, obtained at follow-up. The origin of this receptor is a male donor with early-stage non-small cell lung cancer.

The chain's CDR3 is CASSYTSDSSYNEQFF. The CDR3 bases are TGCGCCAGCAGCTATACTAGCGACAGCTCCTACAATGAGCAGTTCTTC. V is TRBV5-1 and J is TRBJ2-1, with TRBD2 identical over 7 bases. Germline CDR1 reads SGHRS; CDR2 reads YFSETQ. J was trimmed by 0 bases and V by 3 bases; bases with no gene match: 6. The CDR3 totals 16 residues.